This T cell receptor (beta chain) was retrieved from a study of shared clonotypes between healthy human individuals. Overall study context: A couple of women and a few men aged 18 to 49 served as donors. Each donor's CD4 naive and CD4 memory cells filled three plates apiece, CD8 naive two, and CD8 memory one. Study-wide results and limits: The diversity represented, both genetic and in exposure history, was limited by few donors. A handful of donors held around 5% of naive CD4 clonotypes in common.

For this clone: Its antigen is unidentified.

The repertoire was sequenced with immunoSEQ multiplex PCR; TCRdb's copy has only in-frame clones and lacks some. This sample carries around 79,000 clones, under 65% of them seen once, and the ten largest clones take roughly 56%. The CDR3 length is 15 residues. Germline V gene data show CDR1 as WNHNN and CDR2 as SYGVQD (reference sequence). The V end was cut by 4 bases, the J end by 0 bases, with 10 bases between. The specimen sequenced was memory CD8+ T cells sorted from blood. Subset given: CD45RO+ cells pooled with CCR7-negative TemRA cells. The chain carries TRBV10-1 and TRBJ2-1, with a weak D call TRBD1 (6 bases). The sequence was obtained from a young man in good health. The CDR3 coding sequence is TGCGCCAGCAGTGGGGGGCAGAACTCCTACAATGAGCAGTTCTTC. Amino acid sequence: CASSGGQNSYNEQFF.